The next 10 T cell receptor beta chains were all read from a single sample in a study of T cells in Graves' hyperthyroidism and ophthalmopathy (dated by TCRdb to between 2018 and 2021). Library creation used multiplex PCR. For sequencing, an Illumina HiSeq 2000 was employed. TCR beta CDR3 regions were amplified from RNA transcripts. For the first round of RT-PCR on the TCR CDR3, the HTBI primer set was used together with the Qiagen OneStep RT-PCR kit. The public sequencing data were trimmed at Q25 with fastp and processed into clonotypes with MiXCR by TCRdb, which kept only in-frame beta chains. Here each entry gathers all rows of one CDR3 protein and keeps the most common genes and DNA. A total of about 250,000 distinct CDR3 sequences appear in this sample, roughly 20% of them only once. The top ten hold around 64% of the sample. The source material was blood. These receptor sequences come from a man in his thirties or forties with Graves' ophthalmopathy.

The genes are TRBV5-4 and TRBJ2-5, with D hard to call. Trimming stripped 4 bases from V and 5 bases from J, with 15 bases between. Germline values: CDR1 SGHNT, CDR2 YYREEE (reference sequence). The CDR3 totals 14 residues. CDR3 coding DNA: TGTGCCAGCAGCCCTGCGCGGATATGGGAGACCCAGTACTTC. Encoded protein: CASSPARIWETQYF.

This clonotype occurred many times. This chain joins TRBV10-3 and TRBJ2-7, with D possibly being TRBD1 (5 bases). Germline assignment: CDR1 ENHRY and CDR2 SYGVKD. Trimming pared 2 bases from V and 3 bases from J, leaving 8 bases between. This CDR3 contains 13 residues. The CDR3 here is CAISEGRDYEQYF. For the CDR3, the DNA is TGTGCCATCAGTGAGGGCAGGGACTACGAGCAGTACTTC.

The V gene is TRBV9, the J gene TRBJ1-4; 10 nucleotides align to TRBD1. The germline V gene has CDR1 SGDLS and CDR2 YYNGEE. This CDR3 contains 16 residues. V was clipped by 3 bases and J by 7 bases; unmatched bases: 9. The CDR3 protein is CASSGSRQGAGEKLFF. The CDR3 region has the DNA TGTGCCAGCAGCGGTTCCAGACAGGGGGCTGGTGAAAAACTGTTTTTT.

This chain joins TRBV4-1 and TRBJ2-1; 7 nucleotides match TRBD1. Germline V gives CDR1 MGHRA, CDR2 YSYEKL. V was clipped by 2 bases and J by 2 bases; unmatched bases: 9. The CDR3 runs 17 residues. CDR3 in DNA: TGCGCCAGCAGCCAATTCCCGAGGGGGCGAACCTACAATGAGCAGTTCTTC. Its translation: CASSQFPRGRTYNEQFF.

The gene calls are TRBV11-1 and TRBJ2-3, with TRBD2 matching 9 bases. Germline loops: CDR1 SGHAT, CDR2 FQDESV (reference sequence). The CDR3 contains 15 residues. V lost 5 bases to trimming and J lost 2 bases; unmatched junction nucleotides: 5. In nucleotides, the CDR3 is TGTGCCAGCAGCCAACCGGGACTAGCCACAGATACGCAGTATTTT. Amino acids: CASSQPGLATDTQYF.

This clonotype occurred many times. As DNA, the CDR3 is TGTGCCAGCAGTCCGCAGAGACAGGGACTTAACTACGAGCAGTACTTC. Translation gives CASSPQRQGLNYEQYF. This sequence joins TRBV27 and TRBJ2-7; tentative D call: TRBD1 (7 bases). V lost 5 bases and J lost 3, with 20 bases in between. CDR1 and CDR2 (germline): MNHEY, SMNVEV (reference sequence). The CDR3 runs to 16 residues.

The chain recombines TRBV19 with TRBJ1-1; D is possibly TRBD1 (5 bases). Germline CDR1 is LNHDA and CDR2 is SQIVND (reference sequence). Trimming removed 0 bases at V and 0 bases at J, with 8 bases between. This CDR3 contains 15 residues. CDR3 sequence (DNA): TGTGCCAGTAGTATAGACTTGACAGTGAACACTGAAGCTTTCTTT. This sequence encodes CASSIDLTVNTEAFF.

This chain links TRBV6-1 with TRBJ2-6; D perhaps matches TRBD2 (5 bases). CDR1 is MNHNS and CDR2 is SASEGT in the germline V gene. The CDR3 totals 15 residues. Trimming left V 10 bases short and J 0 bases short, with 13 bases between. The CDR3 DNA follows: TGTGCCACGGGGATCCTCGGCTCTGGGGCCAACGTCCTGACTTTC. This sequence encodes CATGILGSGANVLTF.

The chain joins TRBV5-1 to TRBJ2-5, with 7 bases aligning to TRBD1. Germline assignment: CDR1 SGHRS and CDR2 YFSETQ. J was trimmed by 1 base and V by 4 bases; bases with no gene match: 7. The CDR3 has 15 residues. The DNA of the CDR3 is TGCGCCAGCAGCGGAACAGGGGCCACCCAAGAGACCCAGTACTTC. Its translation is CASSGTGATQETQYF. Using reference TRBV5-1 and TRBJ2-5 for the parts outside the CDR3, the full variable domain is KAGVTQTPRYLIKTRGQQVTLSCSPISGHRSVSWYQQTPGQGLQFLFEYFSETQRNKGNFPGRFSGRQFSNSRSEMNVSTLELGDSALYLCASSGTGATQETQYFGPGTRLLVL.

This chain connects TRBV20-1 to TRBJ2-1, with 8 bases lining up with TRBD2. The CDR3 totals 15 residues. The V and J ends lost 2 bases and 4 bases, in that order; junction bases with no gene match: 7. The germline V gene has CDR1 DFQATT and CDR2 SNEGSKA (reference sequence). The CDR3 region is CSARWGLVGYNEQFF. The CDR3 nucleotides read TGCAGTGCTAGATGGGGACTAGTAGGTTACAATGAGCAGTTCTTC.